The 12 T cell receptor beta chains below all came from one sample that was sequenced in a study of identical twins. TCRdb reanalysed the 5' RACE reads using MiXCR and keeps one entry per CDR3 protein. In the table there are approximately 220,000 distinct CDR3 sequences, approximately 9% of which are singletons. Sequenced: memory (CD45RO+) T cells sorted from blood. Receptor source: a woman in her late teens or twenties in good health.

The chain is built from TRBV14 and TRBJ2-3, with 14 bases that match TRBD2. The ends lost 4 bases at V and 4 bases at J; junction bases unmatched: 1. Germline CDR1 reads SGHDN; CDR2 reads FVKESK. This CDR3 has 15 residues. The CDR3 is CASSPTSGRADTQYF. In DNA form, the CDR3 reads TGTGCCAGCAGCCCGACTAGCGGGAGGGCAGATACGCAGTATTTT.

J is TRBJ2-5 and V is TRBV28, with D possibly being TRBD2 (5 bases). This CDR3 is 13 amino acids long. V lost 3 bases, J lost 5 bases, and 10 bases lay in between. CDR1 and CDR2 from the germline V gene are MDHEN and SYDVKM. CDR3 in amino acids: CASSFPRAETQYF. In DNA, the CDR3 is TGTGCCAGCAGTTTCCCGCGGGCGGAGACCCAGTACTTC.

This clonotype appeared many times. The rearrangement uses TRBV7-9 and TRBJ1-1; no clear D. This CDR3 spans 13 amino acids. V lost 5 bases and J lost 4, with 11 bases in between. The germline V gene encodes CDR1 SEHNR and CDR2 FQNEAQ (reference sequence). CDR3 amino acids: CASSDAFGTEAFF. The CDR3 region has the DNA TGTGCCAGCAGCGATGCCTTTGGCACTGAAGCTTTCTTT.

This chain joins TRBV2 and TRBJ1-2, with 8 bases matching TRBD1. V gave up 6 bases and J gave up 8 bases; unmatched junction bases: 8. The CDR3 covers 13 residues. CDR1 is SNHLY and CDR2 is FYNNEI in the germline V gene. This CDR3 is CASSPDRGRGYTF. The CDR3 region has the DNA TGTGCCAGCAGCCCCGACAGGGGTAGAGGCTACACCTTC.

Ten or more counts support this clonotype. The rearrangement links TRBV3-1 to TRBJ2-7, with 9 bases aligning to TRBD2. Trimming cost V 2 bases and J 7 bases; bases outside gene matches: 12. The CDR3 is made up of 16 amino acids. CDR1 is LGHDT, CDR2 YNNKEL, per germline (reference sequence). The CDR3 DNA is TGTGCCAGCAGCCAACTGGGGGCTAGCGGGATGCGAGAGCAGTACTTC. The encoded protein is CASSQLGASGMREQYF.

Many counts were recorded for this clonotype. V and J are TRBV7-9 and TRBJ1-2; the D gene is possibly TRBD1 (6 bases). Per germline, CDR1 SEHNR and CDR2 FQNEAQ (reference sequence). Trimming pared 5 bases from V and 8 bases from J, leaving 27 bases between. This CDR3 is built from 17 residues. The CDR3, as DNA: TGTGCCAGCAGCGCCGACAGGTTCGCGCGCACTAGGGGCGGCTACACCTTC. Translated, it gives CASSADRFARTRGGYTF.

In its sample, this clonotype was seen a few times. The V gene is TRBV20-1, the J gene TRBJ1-2; 7 bases are shared with TRBD1. J lost 0 bases, V lost 4 bases, and 8 bases had no gene match. CDR3 length equals 15 residues. CDR1 and CDR2 (germline): DFQATT, SNEGSKA (reference sequence). CDR3 amino acids: CSAIEQGKTNYGYTF. In nucleotides, the CDR3 is TGCAGTGCTATTGAACAGGGGAAAACTAACTATGGCTACACCTTC.

The V and J genes are TRBV12-3 or TRBV12-4 and TRBJ1-2; 10 bases map to TRBD1. This CDR3 region has 15 residues. V lost 6 bases and J lost 7; bases outside the gene matches: 11. The CDR3 coding sequence is TGTGCCAGCAGCGACAGGGACAGGGGATTGGGTGGCTACACCTTC. Protein: CASSDRDRGLGGYTF.

This clonotype has a count of ten or more. The rearrangement links TRBV29-1 to TRBJ1-1, with no clear D. Between the trimmed V and J ends, which lost 5 bases and 1 base, there was a span of 5 bases. The CDR3 is 11 amino acids. Germline CDR1 reads SQVTM; CDR2 reads ANQGSEA. CDR3 loop: CSVSQNTEAFF. CDR3 DNA sequence: TGCAGCGTTTCACAGAACACTGAAGCTTTCTTT.

This clonotype was detected a few times. The chain joins TRBV20-1 to TRBJ2-1; 9 nucleotides align to TRBD2. The CDR3 covers 14 residues. Germline CDR1 DFQATT, CDR2 SNEGSKA (reference sequence). Trimming cost V 1 base and J 9 bases; bases outside gene matches: 7. CDR3 region: CSARGGTSGFEQFF. Written as DNA, the CDR3 is TGCAGTGCTAGAGGGGGCACTAGCGGGTTTGAGCAGTTCTTC.

This clonotype has just a few counts. This chain connects TRBV25-1 to TRBJ2-1, with a tentative D call TRBD1 (6 bases). V shed 6 bases and J shed 3 bases, with 12 bases lying between them. In germline, CDR1 is MGHDK, CDR2 SYGVNS. The length of the CDR3 is 14 residues. DNA of the CDR3: TGTGCCAGCAGCCCCCCAGGGGACTACAATGAGCAGTTCTTC. This sequence encodes CASSPPGDYNEQFF.

In this sample, this clonotype turned up many times. Written as DNA, the CDR3 is TGCAGTGCTATGATCGGGACAGGTAATTTCGAGCAGTACTTC. Translated: CSAMIGTGNFEQYF. The chain joins TRBV20-1 to TRBJ2-7; 8 positions match TRBD1. The CDR3 totals 14 residues. Losses at the gene ends were 4 bases for V and 6 bases for J; bases not matched to a gene: 11. CDR1 and CDR2 (germline): DFQATT, SNEGSKA (reference sequence).